The 9 T cell receptor beta chains below come from one sample, sequenced in a study of control samples from healthy donors and cancer patients. Using immunoSEQ multiplex PCR, the repertoire was profiled, and TCRdb retains in-frame clones only, with some absent. The sample holds approximately 90,000 clones, 85% to 95% seen once. The sequenced sample was blood. The origin of the receptors is a woman younger than 45 in good health.

The chain is built from TRBV3-1 (or the pseudogene TRBV3-2) and TRBJ1-2, with no clear D. V was clipped by 0 bases and J by 8 bases, with 13 bases between them. This CDR3 spans 14 amino acids. Germline V gene lookup returns CDR1 LGHDT and CDR2 YNNKEL (reference sequence). The CDR3 region is CASSQDIGGYGYTF. As DNA, the CDR3 is TGTGCCAGCAGCCAAGATATAGGAGGGTACGGCTACACCTTC.

This chain uses TRBV25-1 with TRBJ1-3; a possible D gene is TRBD1 (5 bases). CDR1 and CDR2 (germline): MGHDK, SYGVNS. CDR3 length: 13 amino acids. The V and J ends lost 6 bases and 0 bases respectively, with 6 bases between them. In nucleotides, the CDR3 is TGTGCCAGCAGGGGGGTCTCTGGAAACACCATATATTTT. Its translation is CASRGVSGNTIYF.

The CDR3 spells CAWSPGPNYGYTF. CDR3 nucleotide sequence: TGTGCCTGGAGCCCGGGGCCGAACTATGGCTACACCTTC. The chain couples TRBV30 to TRBJ1-2; TRBD1 is a possible D gene (5 bases). Looked up from germline, CDR1 is GTSNPN and CDR2 is SVGIG (reference sequence). The V end was cut by 3 bases, the J end by 2 bases, with 10 bases between. The CDR3 consists of 13 residues. The variable domain in full, with the rest retrieved from reference TRBV30 and TRBJ1-2, is SQTIHQWPATLVQPVGSPLSLECTVEGTSNPNLYWYRQAAGRGLQLLFYSVGIGQISSEVPQNLSASRPQDRQFILSSKKLLLSDSGFYLCAWSPGPNYGYTFGSGTRLTVV.

This clone turned up a few times. J is TRBJ1-2 and V is TRBV25-1, with D tentatively TRBD1 (5 bases). This CDR3 comprises 13 residues. V dropped 3 bases and J dropped 8 bases, with 13 bases sitting between them. The germline V gene has CDR1 MGHDK and CDR2 SYGVNS. The CDR3 reads CASSEPGFIGYTF. CDR3 nucleotides: TGTGCCAGCAGTGAGCCAGGGTTTATCGGCTACACCTTC.

In DNA, the CDR3 is TGTGCCAGCAGCCAAGACTGGGGTGGTAATTCACCCCTCCACTTT. This gives the protein CASSQDWGGNSPLHF. V gene TRBV4-2 combines with J gene TRBJ1-6; D uncertain. The CDR3 spans 15 residues. Between the trimmed V and J ends, which lost 0 bases and 6 bases, there was a span of 9 bases. The germline CDR1 and CDR2 sequences are LGHNA and YNFKEQ.

The rearrangement joins TRBV5-5 to TRBJ1-2; tentative D call: TRBD1 (6 bases). The CDR3 has 12 amino acids. V lost 4 bases and J lost 7, with 11 bases in between. Germline loops: CDR1 SGHKS, CDR2 YYEKEE (reference sequence). CDR3 amino acids: CASSVDRFGYTF. CDR3 coding DNA: TGTGCCAGCAGCGTTGACAGGTTTGGCTACACCTTC. Full variable domain (outside the CDR3, taken from reference TRBV5-5 and TRBJ1-2): DAGVTQSPTHLIKTRGQQVTLRCSPISGHKSVSWYQQVLGQGPQFIFQYYEKEERGRGNFPDRFSARQFPNYSSELNVNALLLGDSALYLCASSVDRFGYTFGSGTRLTVV.

The gene calls are TRBV27 and TRBJ2-2; 11 bases map to TRBD2. This CDR3 comprises 19 residues. CDR1 and CDR2 (germline): MNHEY, SMNVEV (reference sequence). Germline trimming cut 5 bases from V and 1 base from J; bases unmatched to any gene: 12. Here the CDR3 reads CASSHLGLAELKNTGELFF. The CDR3 DNA reads TGTGCCAGCAGTCACTTGGGACTAGCGGAACTTAAGAACACCGGGGAGCTGTTTTTT.

This clone was recorded once. The V gene is TRBV2, the J gene TRBJ1-2, with 8 bases matching TRBD1. Looked up from germline, CDR1 is SNHLY and CDR2 is FYNNEI. Germline trimming cut 3 bases from V and 11 bases from J; bases unmatched to any gene: 5. The CDR3 contains 12 residues. CDR3: CASSDDRGGYTF. The CDR3, as DNA: TGTGCCAGCAGTGATGACAGGGGAGGTTACACCTTC.

This sequence joins TRBV5-4 and TRBJ2-5; no clear D gene. CDR3 size: 13 residues. The V gene lost 0 bases and the J gene lost 4 bases, with 7 bases spanning the gap. Germline assignment: CDR1 SGHNT and CDR2 YYREEE (reference sequence). In DNA form, the CDR3 reads TGTGCCAGCAGCTTGGAGAGACGAGAGACCCAGTACTTC. Its protein product is CASSLERRETQYF.